The 16 T cell receptor beta chains listed next were all sequenced from one sample in a study of blood T cell repertoires in COVID-19. Measured with immunoSEQ multiplex PCR; TCRdb has only the in-frame clones, and not every one. The repertoire holds roughly 700,000 clones, with about 87% as singletons. What was sequenced was peripheral blood. These receptors all come from a woman under 30 with acute or convalescent COVID-19.

The genes are TRBV30 and TRBJ1-5; no firm D call. The germline CDR1 and CDR2 sequences are GTSNPN and SVGIG (reference sequence). Trimming cost V 3 bases and J 0 bases, with 9 bases left between them. The CDR3 runs to 14 residues. CDR3 amino acids: CAWSATYSNQPQHF. In DNA, the CDR3 is TGTGCCTGGAGCGCAACTTATAGCAATCAGCCCCAGCATTTT.

This clone was seen a single time. The J gene is TRBJ1-1, the V gene TRBV29-1, with 10 bases matching TRBD1. The CDR3 has 13 residues. Germline assignment: CDR1 SQVTM and CDR2 ANQGSEA. V shed 4 bases, J shed 5 bases, and the junction held 4 bases outside the gene matches. The CDR3 loop is CSVVGDRGTEAFF. The CDR3 nucleotides are TGCAGCGTTGTAGGGGACAGGGGTACTGAAGCTTTCTTT.

This clone was seen once. The genes are TRBV5-1 and TRBJ2-1; D remains ambiguous. The CDR3 is made up of 13 amino acids. Germline assignment: CDR1 SGHRS and CDR2 YFSETQ. With 4 bases removed from V and 5 bases from J, the gap between germline ends came to 10 bases. In DNA, the CDR3 is TGCGCCAGCAGCCACACTACCGACAATGAGCAGTTCTTC. Protein: CASSHTTDNEQFF.

CDR3 sequence reads: CASSRDLVTQYF. CDR3 DNA sequence: TGTGCCAGTAGCAGGGACTTGGTTACGCAGTATTTT. The V call is TRBV19, the J call TRBJ2-3; maybe TRBD2 (6 bases). Trimming left V 6 bases short and J 8 bases short, with 12 bases between. Germline assignment: CDR1 LNHDA and CDR2 SQIVND (reference sequence). There are 12 residues in the CDR3.

CDR3 bases: TGTGCCAGTCTCTCCACCGGGGAGCTGTTTTTT. Translation gives CASLSTGELFF. This chain uses TRBV28 with TRBJ2-2; D is uncertain. The length of the CDR3 is 11 residues. The germline gives CDR1 MDHEN, CDR2 SYDVKM. Trimming took off 9 bases at V and 4 bases at J, with 6 bases between the two ends.

The chain recombines TRBV9 with TRBJ2-1; TRBD2 aligns across 10 bases. The junction had 8 bases not matched to a gene; V was cut back by 1 base and J by 7 bases. This CDR3 has 16 residues. Germline assignment: CDR1 SGDLS and CDR2 YYNGEE. This CDR3 reads CASSVYSGGDRNEQFF. The DNA for the CDR3 is TGTGCCAGCAGCGTATACAGCGGGGGGGACCGGAATGAGCAGTTCTTC.

The rearrangement links TRBV19 to TRBJ1-2; no definite D call. V was cut by 8 bases and J by 0 bases, with 7 bases left in between. The CDR3 contains 12 residues. Germline V CDR1 and CDR2: LNHDA, SQIVND (reference sequence). Here the CDR3 reads CASSRSNYGYTF. CDR3 nucleotides: TGTGCCAGTTCGCGTTCTAACTATGGCTACACCTTC.

The V call is TRBV30, the J call TRBJ1-5; possibly TRBD1 for D (5 bases). This CDR3 comprises 13 residues. Germline CDR1 and CDR2: GTSNPN and SVGIG (reference sequence). CDR3 protein: CACRDLRNQPQHF. The CDR3 nucleotides read TGTGCGTGCAGGGATCTTCGGAATCAGCCCCAGCATTTT.

The chain couples TRBV7-9 to TRBJ1-2, with 9 bases fitting TRBD1. Germline CDR1 reads SEHNR; CDR2 reads FQNEAQ (reference sequence). V lost 5 bases, J lost 0 bases, and 7 bases stayed unmatched. The CDR3 has 16 amino acids. This CDR3 reads CASSAGTGPTNYGYTF. In DNA, the CDR3 is TGTGCCAGCAGCGCCGGGACAGGGCCGACTAACTATGGCTACACCTTC.

CDR3 DNA sequence: TGTGCCAGCAGCGGATCCCCAGCGGGCACTGAAGCTTTCTTT. It is translated as CASSGSPAGTEAFF. The V and J genes are TRBV9 and TRBJ1-1; D ambiguous. CDR3 length: 14 amino acids. The V end lost 3 bases, the J end lost 4 bases, and 13 bases lay between the germline ends. Germline V CDR1 and CDR2: SGDLS, YYNGEE.

The chain combines TRBV5-5 with TRBJ2-5; unclear D gene. V was clipped by 4 bases and J by 7 bases, with 14 bases between them. Germline V CDR1 and CDR2: SGHKS, YYEKEE (reference sequence). CDR3 length equals 13 residues. The CDR3 region is CASSGPPLGTQYF. The CDR3 nucleotides read TGTGCCAGCAGCGGTCCACCCCTAGGGACCCAGTACTTC.

The J gene is TRBJ1-3, the V gene TRBV15, with D perhaps matching TRBD1 (5 bases). Trimming removed 0 bases at V and 1 base at J, with 10 bases between. CDR3 length: 16 residues. CDR1 and CDR2 (germline): LNHNV, YYDKDF (reference sequence). CDR3 bases: TGTGCCACCAGCAGAGATGGGGGGACTTCTGGAAACACCATATATTTT. Its translation is CATSRDGGTSGNTIYF.

The rearrangement links TRBV12-5 to TRBJ2-1; 9 bases map to TRBD2. V shed 0 bases and J 3 bases; nucleotides not matched to a gene: 12. The CDR3 has 19 residues. The V gene's germline CDR1 is LGHNT and CDR2 FRNRAP. CDR3 region: CASGLVGLSGGPVYNEQFF. In DNA form, the CDR3 reads TGTGCTAGTGGTTTGGTAGGGTTGAGCGGGGGGCCTGTCTACAATGAGCAGTTCTTC.

V is TRBV4-2 and J is TRBJ2-1; 12 positions agree with TRBD2. The CDR3 covers 17 residues. The V gene end was trimmed by 0 bases and the J gene end by 7 bases; junction bases not matched to a gene: 7. Per the germline V gene, CDR1 is LGHNA and CDR2 is YNFKEQ. CDR3 in amino acids: CASSQEASGGAMNEQFF. In DNA, the CDR3 is TGTGCCAGCAGCCAAGAGGCTAGCGGGGGGGCCATGAATGAGCAGTTCTTC.

In the case of this clone: Relative to the germline gene, one junction end is altered; a read error may explain this. This sequence joins TRBV6-5 and TRBJ1-4; D is undetermined. The CDR3 runs to 16 residues. The germline V gene has CDR1 MNHEY and CDR2 SVGAGI. CDR3: CASSFTGDTTHEKLFF. The CDR3 region has the DNA TGTGCCAGCAGTTTTACGGGAGATACAACTCATGAAAAACTGTTTTTT.

The chain carries TRBV4-1 and TRBJ2-5, with a weak D call TRBD1 (6 bases). This CDR3 region has 15 residues. V lost 1 base and J 2 bases, leaving 11 bases between the germline ends. Germline V lookup: CDR1 MGHRA, CDR2 YSYEKL. The CDR3 loop reads CASSQVTTGQETQYF. For the CDR3, the DNA is TGCGCCAGCAGCCAAGTCACTACAGGGCAAGAGACCCAGTACTTC.